This T cell receptor (beta chain) originates from a study of T-cell memory formation after mild COVID-19. Study-level findings and limits: Later expanders leaned toward CD4+, whereas clones contracting from day 15 to 85 were balanced CD4/CD8.

As regards this clonotype: Its antigen is not known.

From 5'RACE with constant-segment primers came TCR alpha and TCR beta cDNA libraries that carried sample barcodes and UMIs. Using its own MiXCR run on the 5' RACE reads, TCRdb lists one record per CDR3 protein. The data show over 300,000 distinct CDR3 sequences, 20% to 25% seen once. The CDR3 totals 18 residues. From germline, CDR1 is LGHDT and CDR2 YNNKEL (reference sequence). Trimming removed 5 bases from V and 5 bases from J; junction bases left unmatched: 17. This chain uses TRBV3-1 with TRBJ2-5, with 10 bases lining up with TRBD2. Sequencing was performed on PBMCs or a T cell subset sorted from them (not recorded which). This TCR came from a man in his late teens or twenties who had mild COVID-19 (a few samples of this study predate the infection). Cell type and time point are not known. As DNA, the CDR3 is TGTGCCAGCAGCGTGGGCCTAGCGGGGGCCACCTCCGGGGAGACCCAGTACTTC. Translation: CASSVGLAGATSGETQYF.